The next 11 T cell receptor beta chains were all read from a single sample in a study of cytomegalovirus exposure and HLA in healthy donors. Vbeta (60) and Jbeta (13) primers were used in the PCR. Sequencing was performed with immunoSEQ multiplex PCR; in TCRdb, only in-frame clones are kept and a portion is missing. The table includes around 130,000 clones, 84% detected once. Material for sequencing was PBMCs. Receptors were obtained from a woman younger than 30 in good health and CMV-seropositive.

The chain combines TRBV19 with TRBJ1-5, with a tentative D call TRBD1 (6 bases). The germline V gene encodes CDR1 LNHDA and CDR2 SQIVND (reference sequence). V shed 4 bases and J shed 8 bases, with 15 bases lying between them. The length of the CDR3 is 14 residues. For the CDR3, the DNA is TGTGCCAGTAGTAGGGAGGGGGGGCGGGAGCCCCAGCATTTT. Protein: CASSREGGREPQHF.

The CDR3 DNA is TGTGCCAGCAGCTTAGGGACAGGGGGGAGTGAAGCTTTCTTT. Translating it yields CASSLGTGGSEAFF. This chain uses TRBV7-6 with TRBJ1-1, with 10 bases aligning to TRBD1. This CDR3 is 14 amino acids long. The J segment lost 7 bases and the V segment lost 1 base, leaving 3 bases of the junction unmatched. Germline V CDR1 and CDR2: SGHVS, FNYEAQ.

The chain links TRBV2 to TRBJ1-5, with TRBD1 identical over 7 bases. Germline CDR1 and CDR2: SNHLY and FYNNEI. V trimming: 10 bases; J trimming: 3 bases; junction bases outside the gene matches: 3. The CDR3 runs 12 residues. The CDR3 sequence is CATGGNNQPQHF. For the CDR3, the DNA is TGTGCCACAGGGGGGAACAATCAGCCCCAGCATTTT.

The chain joins TRBV4-1 to TRBJ1-1, with D perhaps matching TRBD1 (5 bases). CDR1 and CDR2 (germline): MGHRA, YSYEKL. There are 16 residues in the CDR3. Trimming cost V 0 bases and J 5 bases, with 16 bases left between them. CDR3 loop: CASSQEFGQGWTEAFF. The DNA of the CDR3 is TGCGCCAGCAGCCAAGAATTCGGGCAGGGTTGGACTGAAGCTTTCTTT.

V usage is TRBV4-1 and J usage is TRBJ2-5, with unresolved D. This CDR3 has 15 residues. Germline CDR1 reads MGHRA; CDR2 reads YSYEKL. V was pared by 1 base and J by 1 base, with 10 bases between. The CDR3 loop reads CASSQVGSPQETQYF. The CDR3 DNA sequence: TGCGCCAGCAGCCAAGTTGGTAGCCCCCAAGAGACCCAGTACTTC.

The genes are TRBV7-6 and TRBJ1-1; D ambiguous. This CDR3 is 16 amino acids long. Trimming pared 0 bases from V and 2 bases from J, leaving 13 bases between. Germline CDR1 SGHVS, CDR2 FNYEAQ. Written as DNA, the CDR3 is TGTGCCAGCAGCTTAGCTCGGGAGGGTAGCAACACTGAAGCTTTCTTT. Encoded protein: CASSLAREGSNTEAFF.

V is TRBV29-1 and J is TRBJ2-1, with D maybe TRBD2 (6 bases). V lost 4 bases and J lost 0, with 10 bases in between. The CDR3 sequence is 14 residues long. Per the germline V gene, CDR1 is SQVTM and CDR2 is ANQGSEA. CDR3 region: CSVVGRDSYNEQFF. The CDR3 region has the DNA TGCAGCGTTGTCGGGCGGGACTCCTACAATGAGCAGTTCTTC.

This clone was recorded only once. Compared with germline, one end of the junction differs, possibly owing to a read error. This chain's CDR3 is CSSSETGVEKLFF. The DNA of the CDR3 is TGTTCCAGCAGCGAGACAGGGGTAGAAAAACTGTTTTTT. The gene calls are TRBV7-9 and TRBJ1-4; 8 nucleotides match TRBD1. The germline gives CDR1 SEHNR, CDR2 FQNEAQ (reference sequence). The CDR3 loop spans 13 amino acids.

V usage is TRBV4-1 and J usage is TRBJ1-5, with D possibly TRBD1 on 6 matching bases. The CDR3 is made up of 15 amino acids. Germline CDR1 is MGHRA and CDR2 is YSYEKL. The V end lost 3 bases, the J end lost 4 bases, and 13 bases lay between the germline ends. The CDR3 DNA follows: TGCGCCAGCAGCCAGGACAGCCTGAGGAATCAGCCCCAGCATTTT. It translates to CASSQDSLRNQPQHF.

This chain connects TRBV27 to TRBJ2-3, with 8 bases that match TRBD2. This CDR3 contains 15 residues. V trimming: 2 bases; J trimming: 2 bases; junction bases outside the gene matches: 3. Germline V gene data show CDR1 as MNHEY and CDR2 as SMNVEV (reference sequence). For the CDR3, the DNA is TGTGCCAGCAGTTTACAGCGGGGGTACACAGATACGCAGTATTTT. Translation: CASSLQRGYTDTQYF.

V is TRBV13 and J is TRBJ2-7; TRBD1 matches 7 bases. With 1 base clipped from V and 0 bases from J, the junction kept 3 bases outside the gene matches. This CDR3 region has 15 residues. Per germline, CDR1 PRHDT and CDR2 FYEKMQ (reference sequence). This CDR3 is CASSLEGQTSYEQYF. The CDR3 coding sequence is TGTGCCAGCAGCTTAGAGGGACAGACCTCCTACGAGCAGTACTTC.